These 5 T cell receptor beta chains came from one sample sequenced in a study of resident and recirculating memory T cells in vitiligo. Data came from immunoSEQ multiplex PCR; TCRdb stores just in-frame clones and leaves some out. Of 39,000 or so clones listed, about nine tenths are singletons. The sample consisted of blood. The receptors originated from a male donor with vitiligo.

The CDR3 reads CASSAQASRAGIGYTF. In nucleotides, the CDR3 is TGTGCCAGCAGCGCCCAGGCTTCACGGGCCGGGATCGGCTACACCTTC. This chain joins TRBV7-3 and TRBJ1-2; D gene uncertain. V was shortened by 5 bases and J by 8 bases, with 24 bases between the two germline ends. From germline, CDR1 is SGHTA and CDR2 FQGTGA. This CDR3 region has 16 residues.

The genes are TRBV29-1 and TRBJ1-1, with D tentatively TRBD1 (6 bases). The CDR3 runs 13 residues. Trimming shortened V by 6 bases and J by 9 bases, and 20 bases separated the two germline ends. Germline V gives CDR1 SQVTM, CDR2 ANQGSEA. The CDR3 spells CSVKQGASFQAFF. The CDR3 coding sequence is TGCAGCGTAAAACAGGGAGCTAGCTTTCAAGCTTTCTTT.

The rearrangement uses TRBV7-2 and TRBJ1-3, with D possibly matching TRBD1 (5 bases). With 1 base removed from V and 0 bases from J, the gap between germline ends came to 7 bases. This CDR3 is 15 amino acids long. Germline V CDR1 and CDR2: SGHTA, FQGNSA. The CDR3 DNA reads TGTGCCAGCAGCTTAGGACAGCTCTCTGGAAACACCATATATTTT. Translation gives CASSLGQLSGNTIYF.

This clone was seen just once. The chain joins TRBV27 to TRBJ1-2; tentatively, D is TRBD1 (5 bases). V lost 5 bases and J 6 bases, leaving 13 bases between the germline ends. The CDR3 spans 13 residues. Germline V gene data show CDR1 as MNHEY and CDR2 as SMNVEV (reference sequence). The CDR3 DNA follows: TGTGCCAGCAGTCTGGGGCCTTTCAATGGCTACACCTTC. This sequence encodes CASSLGPFNGYTF.

This clone is deemed medium-sized. The chain couples TRBV10-3 to TRBJ1-1, with D possibly being TRBD1 (5 bases). CDR3 length: 14 residues. The germline V gene has CDR1 ENHRY and CDR2 SYGVKD. V was cut by 2 bases and J by 2 bases, with 9 bases left in between. The CDR3 sequence is CAISEPGGNTEAFF. The CDR3, as DNA: TGTGCCATCAGTGAGCCCGGGGGAAACACTGAAGCTTTCTTT.